The clone carrying this TCR beta chain rates as medium-sized. Its antigen remains unknown. This record comes from a study of spatial heterogeneity in lung cancer. Study-level findings and limits: Expanded alpha and beta TCR counts within tumors tracked tumor mutation counts. Ubiquitous and regional expanded TCR counts tracked ubiquitous and regional nonsynonymous mutations, respectively. Sequencing reached an estimated coverage of tumor T cells that was only roughly 7% for alpha chains and 12% to 15% for beta chains.

TCRdb re-derived calls from the 5' RACE reads in MiXCR, one entry per CDR3 protein. This sample has some 6,500 distinct CDR3 sequences, with roughly a tenth found just once. The time point was: sample taken at primary tumor resection. The CDR3 sequence is 15 residues long. Germline lookup yields CDR1 MNHEY and CDR2 SVGAGI. Losses at the gene ends were 6 bases for V and 4 bases for J; bases not matched to a gene: 9. The source is a female donor with early-stage non-small cell lung cancer. The sequences come from lung tumor tissue, collected at surgery. The chain employs TRBV6-5 and TRBJ2-5; 9 nucleotides line up with TRBD2. The CDR3: CASSQSGTSLETQYF. CDR3 in DNA: TGTGCCAGCAGCCAATCCGGGACTAGCTTAGAGACCCAGTACTTC.